This T cell receptor (beta chain) appears in the sequencing data of a study of radiation and T cells in renal cell carcinoma. Study-level background: Nephrectomy followed 15 Gy stereotactic body radiation by 4 weeks. Study-wide results and caveats: Top tumor clonotypes rose in blood 2 weeks post-radiation, then contracted. Pretreatment tumor biopsies were lacking, so baseline clonotypes are unknown.

The time point denotes: blood 2 weeks post-SBRT. Specified treatment: 15 Gy SBRT to primary tumor, nephrectomy 4 weeks later. Blood was sampled at baseline, 2 weeks and 4 weeks after SBRT. This clone was picked up a small number of times. Its specificity is not known. V was pared by 2 bases and J by 4 bases, with 8 bases between. This CDR3 is built from 13 residues. The V gene's germline CDR1 is SGHTA and CDR2 FQGTGA. Produced via immunoSEQ multiplex PCR; TCRdb's table is partial and in-frame only. The sample lists 120,000 or so clones, around 85% occurring once. The sequences come from blood, collected from a patient whose treatment included radiotherapy and nephrectomy. The sequence came from a man aged 50 or older with renal cell carcinoma. J is TRBJ1-1 and V is TRBV7-3, with D perhaps matching TRBD1 (6 bases). The CDR3 DNA sequence: TGTGCCAGCAGCTTAGCCAGGGGCACTGAAGCTTTCTTT. Protein product: CASSLARGTEAFF.